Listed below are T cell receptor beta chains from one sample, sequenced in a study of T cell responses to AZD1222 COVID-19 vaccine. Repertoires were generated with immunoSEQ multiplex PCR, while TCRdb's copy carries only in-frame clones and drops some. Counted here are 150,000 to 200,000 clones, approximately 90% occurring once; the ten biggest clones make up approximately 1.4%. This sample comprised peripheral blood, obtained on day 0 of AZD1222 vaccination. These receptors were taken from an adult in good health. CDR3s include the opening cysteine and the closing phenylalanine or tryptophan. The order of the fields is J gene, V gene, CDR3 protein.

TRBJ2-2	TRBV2	CASSDGLAGGPDTGELFF
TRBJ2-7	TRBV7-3	CASSLEPAGGYEQYF
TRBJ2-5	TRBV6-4	CASSDPCGGETQYF
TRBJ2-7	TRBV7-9	CASSLRVIYEQYF
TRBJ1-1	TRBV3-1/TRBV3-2	CASSQTSWAEAFF
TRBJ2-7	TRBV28	CASRPGAYEQYF
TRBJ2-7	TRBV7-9	CASSFAGTGIREQYF
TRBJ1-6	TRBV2	CASTTTGHGDSPLHF
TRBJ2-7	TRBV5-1	CASSLMYGALYEQYF
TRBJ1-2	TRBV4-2	CASSWDRRGYTF
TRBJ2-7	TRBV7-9	CASSLAGKFYEQYF
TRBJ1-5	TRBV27	CASRGTGRGSNQPQHF
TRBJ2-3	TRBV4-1	CASSQGNRGRSTDTQYF
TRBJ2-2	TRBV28	CASRNGGTGELFF
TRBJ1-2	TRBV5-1	CASSTGADYGYTF
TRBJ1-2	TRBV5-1	CASSLDRPTNYGYTF